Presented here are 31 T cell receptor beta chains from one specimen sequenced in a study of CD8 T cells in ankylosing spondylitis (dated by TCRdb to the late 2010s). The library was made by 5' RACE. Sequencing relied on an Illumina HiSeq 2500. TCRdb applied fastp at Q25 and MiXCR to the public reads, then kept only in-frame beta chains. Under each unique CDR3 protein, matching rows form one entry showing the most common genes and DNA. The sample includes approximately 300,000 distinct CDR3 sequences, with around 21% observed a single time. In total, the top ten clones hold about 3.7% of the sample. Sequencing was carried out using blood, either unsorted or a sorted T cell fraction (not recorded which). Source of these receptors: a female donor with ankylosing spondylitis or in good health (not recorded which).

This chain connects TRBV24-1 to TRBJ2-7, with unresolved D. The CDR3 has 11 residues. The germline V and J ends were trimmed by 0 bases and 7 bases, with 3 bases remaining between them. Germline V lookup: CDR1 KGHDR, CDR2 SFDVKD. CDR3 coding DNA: TGTGCCACCAGTGATTTGTGGGAGCAGTACTTC. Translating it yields CATSDLWEQYF.

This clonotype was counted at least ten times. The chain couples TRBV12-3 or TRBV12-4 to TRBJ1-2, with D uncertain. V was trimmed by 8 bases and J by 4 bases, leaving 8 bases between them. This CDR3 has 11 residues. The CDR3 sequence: CASGRGYGYTF. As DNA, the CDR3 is TGTGCCAGCGGGCGAGGCTATGGCTACACCTTC.

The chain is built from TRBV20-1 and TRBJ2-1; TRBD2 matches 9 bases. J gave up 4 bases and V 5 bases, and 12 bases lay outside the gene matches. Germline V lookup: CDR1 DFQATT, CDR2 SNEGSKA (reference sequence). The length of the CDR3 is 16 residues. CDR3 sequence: CSAQGGGLAKYNEQFF. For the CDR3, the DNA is TGCAGTGCTCAGGGGGGGGGACTAGCCAAGTACAATGAGCAGTTCTTC.

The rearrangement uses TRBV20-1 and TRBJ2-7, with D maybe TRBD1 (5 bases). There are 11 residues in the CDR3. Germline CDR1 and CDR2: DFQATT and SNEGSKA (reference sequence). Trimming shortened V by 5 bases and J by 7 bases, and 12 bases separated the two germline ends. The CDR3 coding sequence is TGCAGTGCTCTAGGGGTTAGGGAGCAGTACTTC. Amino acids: CSALGVREQYF.

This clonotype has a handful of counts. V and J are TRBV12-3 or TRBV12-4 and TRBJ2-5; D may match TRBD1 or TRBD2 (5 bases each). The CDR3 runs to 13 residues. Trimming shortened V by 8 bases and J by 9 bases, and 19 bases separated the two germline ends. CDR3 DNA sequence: TGTGCCAGCGGGGACGGGGCCCCCGTGGCCCAGTACTTC. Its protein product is CASGDGAPVAQYF.

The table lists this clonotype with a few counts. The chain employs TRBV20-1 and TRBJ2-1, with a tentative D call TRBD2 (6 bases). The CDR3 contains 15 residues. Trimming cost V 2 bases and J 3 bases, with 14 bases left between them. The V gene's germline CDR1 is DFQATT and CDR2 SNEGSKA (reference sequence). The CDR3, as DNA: TGCAGTGCTAGACGGGCGGGAAACCTCTACAATGAGCAGTTCTTC. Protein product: CSARRAGNLYNEQFF.

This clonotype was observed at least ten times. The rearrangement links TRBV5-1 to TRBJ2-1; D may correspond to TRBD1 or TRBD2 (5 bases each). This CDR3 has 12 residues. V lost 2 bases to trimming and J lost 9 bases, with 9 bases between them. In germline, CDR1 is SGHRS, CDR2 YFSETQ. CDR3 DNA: TGCGCCAGCAGCTTATGGGGGAGTGAGCAGTTCTTC. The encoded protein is CASSLWGSEQFF. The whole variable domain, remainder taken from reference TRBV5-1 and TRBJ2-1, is KAGVTQTPRYLIKTRGQQVTLSCSPISGHRSVSWYQQTPGQGLQFLFEYFSETQRNKGNFPGRFSGRQFSNSRSEMNVSTLELGDSALYLCASSLWGSEQFFGPGTRLTVL.

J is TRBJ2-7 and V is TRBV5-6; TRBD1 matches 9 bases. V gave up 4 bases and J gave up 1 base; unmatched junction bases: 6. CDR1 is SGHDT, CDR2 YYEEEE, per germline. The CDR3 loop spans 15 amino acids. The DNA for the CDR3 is TGTGCCAGCAGCCCGGACAGGGGCTTGTCCTACGAGCAGTACTTC. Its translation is CASSPDRGLSYEQYF. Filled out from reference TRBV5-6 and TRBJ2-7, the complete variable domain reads DAGVTQSPTHLIKTRGQQVTLRCSPKSGHDTVSWYQQALGQGPQFIFQYYEEEERQRGNFPDRFSGHQFPNYSSELNVNALLLGDSALYLCASSPDRGLSYEQYFGPGTRLTVT.

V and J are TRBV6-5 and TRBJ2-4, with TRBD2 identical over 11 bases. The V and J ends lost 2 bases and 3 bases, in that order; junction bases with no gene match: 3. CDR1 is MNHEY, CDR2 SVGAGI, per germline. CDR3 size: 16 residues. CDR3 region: CASSYPGTSGKNIQYF. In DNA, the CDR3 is TGTGCCAGCAGTTACCCCGGGACTAGCGGCAAAAACATTCAGTACTTC.

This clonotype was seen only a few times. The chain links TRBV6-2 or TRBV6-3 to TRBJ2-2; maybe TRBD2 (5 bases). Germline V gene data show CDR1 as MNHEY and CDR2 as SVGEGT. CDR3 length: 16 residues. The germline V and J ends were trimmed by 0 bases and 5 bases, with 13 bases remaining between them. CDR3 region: CASSYSSKRGTGELFF. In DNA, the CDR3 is TGTGCCAGCAGTTACTCGAGCAAAAGAGGGACCGGGGAGCTGTTTTTT.

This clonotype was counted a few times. CDR3 region: CASSLVQKKGDTQYF. The CDR3 region has the DNA TGTGCCAGCAGTTTAGTGCAGAAGAAGGGCGATACGCAGTATTTT. This chain uses TRBV12-3 or TRBV12-4 with TRBJ2-3; D not resolved. CDR3 length equals 15 residues. Trimming stripped 1 base from V and 6 bases from J, with 14 bases between.

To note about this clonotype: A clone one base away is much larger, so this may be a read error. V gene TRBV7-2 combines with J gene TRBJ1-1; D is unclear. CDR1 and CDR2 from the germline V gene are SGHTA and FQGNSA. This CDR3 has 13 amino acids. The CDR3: CVSSLGTPPEAFF. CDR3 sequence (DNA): TGTGTCAGCAGCTTAGGAACACCGCCTGAAGCTTTCTTT. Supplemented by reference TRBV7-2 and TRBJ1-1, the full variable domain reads GAGVSQSPSNKVTEKGKDVELRCDPISGHTALYWYRQSLGQGLEFLIYFQGNSAPDKSGLPSDRFSAERTGGSVSTLTIQRTQQEDSAVYLCVSSLGTPPEAFFGQGTRLTVV.

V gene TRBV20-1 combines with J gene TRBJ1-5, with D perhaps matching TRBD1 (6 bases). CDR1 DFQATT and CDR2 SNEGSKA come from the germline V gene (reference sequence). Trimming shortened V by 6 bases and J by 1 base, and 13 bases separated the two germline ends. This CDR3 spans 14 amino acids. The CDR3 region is CSAPKQGSNQPQHF. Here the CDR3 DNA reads TGCAGTGCCCCCAAGCAGGGGAGCAATCAGCCCCAGCATTTT.

The CDR3 loop is CASSYGAAGDVLEQFF. The CDR3 DNA reads TGTGCCAGCAGTTACGGGGCAGCGGGGGACGTCCTCGAGCAGTTCTTC. The rearrangement uses TRBV6-5 and TRBJ2-1; TRBD2 matches at 8 bases. CDR3 length: 16 amino acids. V gave up 2 bases and J gave up 10 bases; unmatched junction bases: 13. Looked up from germline, CDR1 is MNHEY and CDR2 is SVGAGI.

CDR3 residues: CATSLAGGPIEQFF. In nucleotides, the CDR3 is TGTGCCACCAGCTTAGCGGGAGGGCCCATTGAGCAGTTCTTC. The chain couples TRBV15 to TRBJ2-1; 11 nucleotides match TRBD2. Germline CDR1 reads LNHNV; CDR2 reads YYDKDF (reference sequence). This CDR3 is built from 14 residues. With 5 bases clipped from V and 9 bases from J, the junction kept 6 bases outside the gene matches.

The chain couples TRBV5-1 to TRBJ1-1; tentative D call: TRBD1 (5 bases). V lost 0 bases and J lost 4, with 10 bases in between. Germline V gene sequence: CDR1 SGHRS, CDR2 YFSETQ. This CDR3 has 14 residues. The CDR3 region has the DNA TGCGCCAGCAGCTTGGTCCGGGGGACCACTGAAGCTTTCTTT. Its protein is CASSLVRGTTEAFF. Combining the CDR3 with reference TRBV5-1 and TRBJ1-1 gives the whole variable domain KAGVTQTPRYLIKTRGQQVTLSCSPISGHRSVSWYQQTPGQGLQFLFEYFSETQRNKGNFPGRFSGRQFSNSRSEMNVSTLELGDSALYLCASSLVRGTTEAFFGQGTRLTVV.

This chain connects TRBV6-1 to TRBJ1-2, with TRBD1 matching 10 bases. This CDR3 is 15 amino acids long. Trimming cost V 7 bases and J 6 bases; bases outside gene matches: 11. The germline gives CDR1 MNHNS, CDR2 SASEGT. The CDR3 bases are TGTGCCAGCACCCTATCCGACAGGGGGCTGCATGGCTACACCTTC. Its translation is CASTLSDRGLHGYTF.

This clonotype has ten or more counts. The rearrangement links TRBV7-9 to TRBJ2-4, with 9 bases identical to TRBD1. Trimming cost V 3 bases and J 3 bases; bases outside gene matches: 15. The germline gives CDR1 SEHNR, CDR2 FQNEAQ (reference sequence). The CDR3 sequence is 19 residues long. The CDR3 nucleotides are TGTGCCAGCAGCTTCCCCCGTCCGGGACAGGGTCCTGGCAAAAACATTCAGTACTTC. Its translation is CASSFPRPGQGPGKNIQYF.

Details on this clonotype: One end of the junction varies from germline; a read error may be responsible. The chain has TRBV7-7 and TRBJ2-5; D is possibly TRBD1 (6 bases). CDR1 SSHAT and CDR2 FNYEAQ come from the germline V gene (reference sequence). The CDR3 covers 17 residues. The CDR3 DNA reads TGTGCTAGCAGCTTAGGAATCCAAGGGGGTTCCCAAGAGACCCAGTACTTC. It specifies CASSLGIQGGSQETQYF.

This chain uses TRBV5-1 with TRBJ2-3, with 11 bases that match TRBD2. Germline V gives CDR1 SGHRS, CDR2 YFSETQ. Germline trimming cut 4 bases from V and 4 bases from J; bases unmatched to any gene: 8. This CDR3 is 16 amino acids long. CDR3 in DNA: TGCGCCAGCAGCCCCCAACTAGCGGGAGCAGCAGATACGCAGTATTTT. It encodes CASSPQLAGAADTQYF.

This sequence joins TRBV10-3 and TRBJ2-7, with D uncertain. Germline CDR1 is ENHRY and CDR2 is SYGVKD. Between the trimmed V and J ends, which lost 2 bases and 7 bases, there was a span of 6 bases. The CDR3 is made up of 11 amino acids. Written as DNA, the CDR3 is TGTGCCATCAGTGAGATAGGAGAGCAGTACTTC. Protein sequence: CAISEIGEQYF.

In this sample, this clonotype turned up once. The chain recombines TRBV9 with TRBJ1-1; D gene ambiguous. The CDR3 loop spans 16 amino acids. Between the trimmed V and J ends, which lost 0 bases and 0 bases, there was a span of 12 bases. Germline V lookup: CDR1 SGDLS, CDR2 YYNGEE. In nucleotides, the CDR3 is TGTGCCAGCAGCGTAGGCCTTGGACCCATGAACACTGAAGCTTTCTTT. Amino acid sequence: CASSVGLGPMNTEAFF.

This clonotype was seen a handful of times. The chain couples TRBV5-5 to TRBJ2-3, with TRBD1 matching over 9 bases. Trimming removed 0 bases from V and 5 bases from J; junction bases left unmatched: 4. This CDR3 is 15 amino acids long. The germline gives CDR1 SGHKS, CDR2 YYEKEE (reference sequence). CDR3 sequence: CASSLGDRVVDTQYF. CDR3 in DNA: TGTGCCAGCAGCTTGGGGGACAGGGTTGTAGATACGCAGTATTTT.

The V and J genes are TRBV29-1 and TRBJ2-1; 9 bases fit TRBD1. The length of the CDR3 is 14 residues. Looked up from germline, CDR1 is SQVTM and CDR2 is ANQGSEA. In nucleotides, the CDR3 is TGCTGTGTTGAGCGGGGACAGGGATCCAATGAGCAGTTCTTC. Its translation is CCVERGQGSNEQFF.

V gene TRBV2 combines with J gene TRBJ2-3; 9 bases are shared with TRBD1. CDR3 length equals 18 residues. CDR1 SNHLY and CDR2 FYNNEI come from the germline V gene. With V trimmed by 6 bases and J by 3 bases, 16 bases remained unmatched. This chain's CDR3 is CASRRFTGTGSRTDTQYF. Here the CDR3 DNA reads TGTGCCAGCAGAAGATTTACCGGGACAGGGTCGAGGACAGATACGCAGTATTTT.

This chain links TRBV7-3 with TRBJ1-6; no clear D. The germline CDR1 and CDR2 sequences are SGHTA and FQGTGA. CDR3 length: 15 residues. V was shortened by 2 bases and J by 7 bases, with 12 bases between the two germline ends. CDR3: CASSLFGGVNSPLHF. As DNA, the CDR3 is TGTGCCAGCAGCTTATTCGGAGGAGTGAATTCACCCCTCCACTTT.

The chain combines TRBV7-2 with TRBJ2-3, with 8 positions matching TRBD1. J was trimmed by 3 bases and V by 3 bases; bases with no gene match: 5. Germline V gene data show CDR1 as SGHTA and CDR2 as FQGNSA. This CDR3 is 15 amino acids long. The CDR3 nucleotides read TGTGCCAGCAGCTTTCACAGGGGGAGGACAGATACGCAGTATTTT. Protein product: CASSFHRGRTDTQYF.

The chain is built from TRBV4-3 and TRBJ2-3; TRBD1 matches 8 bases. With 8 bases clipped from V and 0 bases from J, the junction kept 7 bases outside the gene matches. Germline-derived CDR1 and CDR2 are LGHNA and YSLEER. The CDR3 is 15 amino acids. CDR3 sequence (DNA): TGCGCCAGCCGAGGGACAGGTGGGAGCACAGATACGCAGTATTTT. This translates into CASRGTGGSTDTQYF.

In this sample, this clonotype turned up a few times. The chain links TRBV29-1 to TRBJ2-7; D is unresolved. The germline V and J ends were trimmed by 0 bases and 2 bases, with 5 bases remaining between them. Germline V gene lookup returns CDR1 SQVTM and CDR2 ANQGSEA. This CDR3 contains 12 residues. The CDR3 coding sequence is TGCAGCGTTGAAGATCGGGCCTACGAGCAGTACTTC. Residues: CSVEDRAYEQYF.

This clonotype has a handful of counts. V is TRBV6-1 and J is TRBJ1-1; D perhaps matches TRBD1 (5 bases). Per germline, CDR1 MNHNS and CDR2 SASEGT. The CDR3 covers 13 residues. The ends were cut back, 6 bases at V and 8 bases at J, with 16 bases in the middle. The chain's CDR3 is CASSDWAGPEAFF. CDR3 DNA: TGTGCCAGCAGCGACTGGGCAGGGCCGGAAGCTTTCTTT.

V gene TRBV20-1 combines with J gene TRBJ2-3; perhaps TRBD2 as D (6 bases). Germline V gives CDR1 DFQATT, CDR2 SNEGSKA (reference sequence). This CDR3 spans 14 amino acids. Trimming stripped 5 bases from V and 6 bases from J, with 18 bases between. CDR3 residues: CSAGALAATDTQYF. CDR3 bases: TGCAGTGCTGGGGCCTTAGCGGCGACTGATACGCAGTATTTT.